This T cell receptor (beta chain) was sequenced during a study of cytomegalovirus exposure and HLA in healthy donors. Across the study: A data release that came early held approximately 85 million unique TCRs from HLA-typed donors. Points from the study as a whole: Accurate predictions that matched the HLA-A and HLA-B alleles of most subjects were reportedly made from TCR beta sequences. Versus the approximately 670-donor mean, an Asian-associated ancestry cluster reportedly showed fewer N-insertions in a later analysis. DRB1 had the most TCR associations and HLA-C the fewest, a later analysis found, with rates varying by HLA locus.

The PCR employed 60 Vbeta primers together with 13 Jbeta primers. The assay was immunoSEQ multiplex PCR, and TCRdb's table has in-frame clones only and misses some. The sample records approximately 150,000 clones, approximately 73% being singletons. The CDR3 runs to 16 residues. Germline lookup yields CDR1 LNHDA and CDR2 SQIVND (reference sequence). With V trimmed by 3 bases and J by 6 bases, 11 bases remained unmatched. As to this clone: Its specificity is not known.

The receptor was derived from a man in his fifties in good health and CMV-seronegative. Sequenced input: PBMCs. V is TRBV19 and J is TRBJ1-1, with 9 bases fitting TRBD1. DNA of the CDR3: TGTGCCAGTAGTATGGGTACAGGGGGCGCGAAGGCTGAAGCTTTCTTT. Amino acid sequence: CASSMGTGGAKAEAFF.